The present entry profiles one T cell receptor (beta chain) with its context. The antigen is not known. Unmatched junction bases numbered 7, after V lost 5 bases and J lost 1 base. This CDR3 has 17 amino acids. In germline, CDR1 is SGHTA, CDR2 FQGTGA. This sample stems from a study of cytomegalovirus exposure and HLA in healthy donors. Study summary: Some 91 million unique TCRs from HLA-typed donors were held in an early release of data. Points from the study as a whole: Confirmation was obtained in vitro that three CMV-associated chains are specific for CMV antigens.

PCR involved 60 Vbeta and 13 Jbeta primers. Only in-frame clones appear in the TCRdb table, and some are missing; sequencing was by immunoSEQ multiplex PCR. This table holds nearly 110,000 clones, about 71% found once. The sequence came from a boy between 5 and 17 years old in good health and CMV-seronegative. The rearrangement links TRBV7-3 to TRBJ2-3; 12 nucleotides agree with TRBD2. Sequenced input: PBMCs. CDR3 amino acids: CASSPTPSGRGTDTQYF. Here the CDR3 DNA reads TGTGCCAGCAGCCCCACTCCTAGCGGGAGGGGCACAGATACGCAGTATTTT.